Listed below are T cell receptor beta chains from one sample, sequenced in a study of blood T cells in healthy people across ages. TCRdb re-called the 5' RACE reads with MiXCR, one entry per CDR3 protein. The data show approximately 810,000 distinct CDR3 sequences, around 28% seen once. The sequencing input was blood. Receptor source: a woman aged 80 or over in good health. Both conserved end residues are part of each CDR3. The order of the fields is J gene, V gene, clone size, D gene, CDR3 protein, CDR3 DNA. D genes are given only for firm matches. Size values are once, few and many counts, or a class for expanded clones, and some rows have none.

TRBJ1-5 TRBV6-2/TRBV6-3 many . CASTRPGSNQPQHF TGTGCCAGCACCCGACCAGGAAGCAATCAGCCCCAGCATTTT
TRBJ1-2 TRBV7-7 once TRBD1 CASSFGRGQGDNYGHTF TGTGCCAGCAGCTTTGGTAGAGGACAGGGCGACAACTATGGCCACACCTTC
TRBJ2-1 TRBV5-5 . TRBD2 CTSSPAGGLVGNEQFF TGTACCAGCAGCCCAGCGGGTGGACTAGTTGGTAATGAGCAGTTCTTC
TRBJ2-3 TRBV9 many . CASSVATVSPSTDTQYF TGTGCCAGCAGCGTAGCTACGGTCTCACCCAGCACAGATACGCAGTATTTT
TRBJ1-5 TRBV20-1 many . CSAKPPDLNQPQHF TGCAGTGCTAAGCCCCCGGACCTGAATCAGCCCCAGCATTTT
TRBJ2-3 TRBV10-3 many TRBD1 CAISRTGGNTDTQYF TGTGCCATCAGTCGGACAGGGGGAAACACAGATACGCAGTATTTT
TRBJ2-3 TRBV7-7 . TRBD2 CASSPLAGGPPDTQYF TGTGCTAGCAGCCCCTTAGCGGGAGGGCCGCCAGATACGCAGTATTTT
TRBJ1-5 TRBV3-1 few TRBD1 CASSQDWAGGRGPQHF TGTGCCAGCAGCCAAGATTGGGCAGGGGGACGGGGTCCCCAGCATTTT
TRBJ2-5 TRBV5-6 few TRBD2 CASSLMTSGGAGETQYF TGTGCCAGCAGCTTGATGACTAGCGGGGGGGCTGGAGAGACCCAGTACTTC
TRBJ1-1 TRBV7-2 . . CASSPEFLNTEAFF TGTGCCAGCAGCCCAGAGTTTCTGAACACTGAAGCTTTCTTT
TRBJ2-3 TRBV6-6 . . CASSQGGPTQYF TGTGCCAGCAGTCAGGGGGGGCCTACGCAGTATTTT
TRBJ2-7 TRBV7-9 many . CASKGQGGFGEQYF TGTGCCAGCAAAGGACAGGGAGGGTTTGGGGAGCAGTACTTC
TRBJ1-4 TRBV4-3 few . CASSQDAGGNEKLFF TGCGCCAGCAGCCAAGACGCCGGAGGGAATGAAAAACTGTTTTTT
TRBJ1-5 TRBV6-1 many . CASSTRDSNQPQHF TGTGCCAGCAGCACCCGGGACAGCAATCAGCCCCAGCATTTT
TRBJ1-4 TRBV19 . . CASSMDRRTNEKLFF TGTGCCAGTAGTATGGACAGAAGGACGAATGAAAAACTGTTTTTT
TRBJ2-7 TRBV6-5 . TRBD1 CASSYLGQGYEQYF TGTGCCAGCAGTTACTTGGGACAGGGCTACGAGCAGTACTTC
TRBJ1-2 TRBV6-2/TRBV6-3 many TRBD1 CASLDRPHGYTF TGTGCCAGCTTGGACAGGCCTCATGGCTACACCTTC
TRBJ1-5 TRBV7-2 . . CASSLNPGLSNQPQHF TGTGCCAGCAGCTTAAATCCGGGATTAAGCAATCAGCCCCAGCATTTT
TRBJ2-5 TRBV15 . TRBD1 CATSRVGQGEYYQETQYF TGTGCCACCAGCAGAGTAGGGCAGGGGGAGTACTACCAAGAGACCCAGTACTTC
TRBJ2-4 TRBV20-1 few TRBD2 CSARWPGAGVNIQYF TGCAGTGCTAGGTGGCCGGGAGCGGGGGTAAACATTCAGTACTTC
TRBJ2-1 TRBV20-1 . . CSAPPERGYNEQFF TGCAGTGCCCCGCCCGAACGGGGTTACAATGAGCAGTTCTTC
TRBJ2-3 TRBV30 . . CAWSSGADTQYF TGTGCCTGGAGTTCGGGGGCAGATACGCAGTATTTT
TRBJ2-3 TRBV11-2 many TRBD1 CASSHNPGQGGDTQYF TGTGCCAGCAGTCATAACCCGGGACAGGGAGGAGATACGCAGTATTTT
TRBJ1-4 TRBV12-3/TRBV12-4 . . CASSLGNLREKLFF TGTGCCAGCAGTTTGGGGAATCTGCGGGAAAAACTGTTTTTT
TRBJ1-1 TRBV6-2/TRBV6-3 . . CASSYAGTGTEAFF TGTGCCAGCAGTTACGCCGGGACGGGGACTGAAGCTTTCTTT
TRBJ2-5 TRBV19 few TRBD1 CASSKDRVGETQYF TGTGCCAGTAGTAAGGACAGGGTCGGGGAGACCCAGTACTTC
TRBJ2-5 TRBV20-1 . TRBD2 CSEHPGGPQVWEQYF TGCAGCGAACACCCGGGGGGACCTCAGGTGTGGGAGCAGTACTTC
TRBJ2-1 TRBV10-3 few TRBD2 CAISDPSSGGHEQFF TGTGCCATCAGTGACCCGTCTAGCGGGGGTCATGAGCAGTTCTTC
TRBJ2-1 TRBV27 few . CASSLAAIYNEQFF TGTGCCAGCAGTTTAGCAGCTATCTACAATGAGCAGTTCTTC
TRBJ2-1 TRBV7-2 many . CASSLNWVTNEQFF TGTGCCAGCAGCTTAAACTGGGTTACTAATGAGCAGTTCTTC
TRBJ1-6 TRBV7-2 many . CASRGPREGLISPLHF TGTGCCAGCAGAGGACCTAGGGAGGGACTAATTTCACCCCTCCACTTT
TRBJ1-2 TRBV5-1 . . CASREPNYGYTF TGCGCCAGCAGGGAGCCGAACTATGGCTACACCTTC
TRBJ2-5 TRBV10-2 many . CASRRMGAETQYF TGCGCCAGCAGGCGGATGGGGGCAGAGACCCAGTACTTC
TRBJ2-5 TRBV6-5 many TRBD1 CASSYDRGQVETQYF TGTGCCAGCAGTTACGACAGGGGGCAGGTAGAGACCCAGTACTTC
TRBJ1-4 TRBV11-2 . TRBD1 CASSLPQGAEKLFF TGTGCCAGCAGCCTCCCCCAGGGGGCGGAAAAACTGTTTTTT
TRBJ2-5 TRBV29-1 many . CSVVDFRAQETQYF TGCAGCGTTGTTGATTTCAGGGCACAAGAGACCCAGTACTTC
TRBJ1-2 TRBV5-6 many . CASSRWAASGYTF TGTGCCAGCAGCCGCTGGGCAGCGAGTGGCTACACCTTC
TRBJ2-1 TRBV7-2 . . CAGGPTSGYNEQFF TGTGCCGGCGGGCCCACCTCGGGCTACAATGAGCAGTTCTTC
TRBJ2-2 TRBV5-5 few . CASSPGPLTGELFF TGTGCCAGCAGCCCCGGGCCCCTCACCGGGGAGCTGTTTTTT
TRBJ2-6 TRBV5-6 . . CASSLGVGFGSNVLTF TGTGCCAGCAGCTTGGGCGTAGGGTTTGGGTCCAACGTCCTGACTTTC
TRBJ1-6 TRBV18 few . CASSPGAAANSPLHF TGTGCCAGCTCACCAGGGGCGGCTGCTAATTCACCCCTCCACTTT
TRBJ2-7 TRBV6-6 . . CASSYRGYRYEQYF TGTGCCAGCAGTTACCGGGGGTATCGGTACGAGCAGTACTTC
TRBJ1-2 TRBV4-2 many TRBD1 CASSQGQGADYGYTF TGTGCCAGCAGCCAAGGACAGGGGGCTGACTATGGCTACACCTTC
TRBJ1-5 TRBV7-2 few TRBD1 CASSSTQTGSGGPQHF TGTGCCAGCAGCTCCACTCAGACAGGGAGTGGAGGGCCCCAGCATTTT
TRBJ1-6 TRBV9 . . CASGLTVTNNSPLHF TGTGCCAGCGGCTTGACAGTGACCAACAATTCGCCCCTCCACTTT
TRBJ1-4 TRBV6-5 . . CASSPGRFNEKLFF TGTGCCAGCAGCCCGGGACGGTTTAATGAAAAACTGTTTTTT
TRBJ2-5 TRBV21-1 . . CASSKEDPGAGTQYF TGTGCCAGCAGCAAAGAAGATCCGGGGGCCGGGACCCAGTACTTC
TRBJ1-2 TRBV30 few . CAWREPGQYGYTF TGTGCCTGGAGGGAACCTGGGCAGTATGGCTACACCTTC
TRBJ1-2 TRBV2 few . CASIPGLTNYGYTF TGTGCCAGCATACCGGGACTCACTAACTATGGCTACACCTTC
TRBJ2-2 TRBV11-2 few . CASSLRRAGELFF TGTGCCAGCAGCTTGAGGCGGGCCGGGGAGCTGTTTTTT
TRBJ1-2 TRBV7-9 . . CASNPTNYNYTF TGTGCCAGCAACCCTACTAACTATAACTACACCTTC
TRBJ2-7 TRBV6-5 many . CASSTTLASYEQYF TGTGCCAGCAGTACCACGTTGGCCAGCTACGAGCAGTACTTC
TRBJ1-6 TRBV4-3 . . CASSQGHSKASSYNSPLHF TGCGCCAGCAGCCAAGGGCACTCGAAGGCGAGCTCCTATAATTCACCCCTCCACTTT